These T cell receptor beta chains were read from a single sample in a study of CD8 T cells in Susac syndrome. A single record per CDR3 protein comes from TCRdb applying MiXCR to the immunoSEQ multiplex PCR reads. The sample lists 180,000 or so distinct CDR3 sequences; 85% to 95% were seen once. The material sequenced was CD4+ T cells from PBMCs. Receptors originate from a human donor in good health. Both conserved end residues are part of each CDR3. D genes are given only for firm matches. The size of a clone is reported for some rows only, either as once, few or many, or as a class for expanded clones.

D: TRBD1; J: TRBJ1-2; length: 13; size: .; V: TRBV5-4; CDR3: CASSFQGEDGYTF; DNA: TGTGCCAGCAGCTTCCAGGGGGAAGATGGCTACACCTTC
D: TRBD1; J: TRBJ1-2; length: 13; size: .; V: TRBV27; CDR3: CASSFRTGEGYTF; DNA: TGTGCCAGCAGTTTCAGGACAGGGGAGGGCTACACCTTC
D: TRBD2; J: TRBJ2-7; length: 15; size: .; V: TRBV20-1; CDR3: CSARVPAGSSYEQYF; DNA: TGCAGTGCTAGAGTCCCAGCGGGGAGCTCCTACGAGCAGTACTTC
D: .; J: TRBJ1-6; length: 15; size: .; V: TRBV3-1; CDR3: CASSQERQAWSPLHF; DNA: TGTGCCAGCAGCCAAGAGCGACAGGCATGGTCACCCCTCCACTTT
D: .; J: TRBJ1-1; length: 14; size: .; V: TRBV6-5; CDR3: CASSWGRRNTEAFF; DNA: TGTGCCAGCAGTTGGGGGAGGAGGAACACTGAAGCTTTCTTT
D: .; J: TRBJ2-3; length: 13; size: .; V: TRBV7-9; CDR3: CASSFERSGTQYF; DNA: TGTGCCAGCAGCTTTGAGAGGAGTGGGACGCAGTATTTT
D: .; J: TRBJ1-1; length: 12; size: .; V: TRBV5-4; CDR3: CASSSLNIEAFF; DNA: TGTGCCAGCAGCTCCCTAAACATAGAAGCTTTCTTT
D: TRBD1; J: TRBJ2-5; length: 13; size: few; V: TRBV28; CDR3: CASSDRDQETQYF; DNA: TGTGCCAGCAGTGACAGGGACCAAGAGACCCAGTACTTC
D: .; J: TRBJ1-6; length: 17; size: once; V: TRBV6-2/TRBV6-3; CDR3: CASSYPPALGNNSPLHF; DNA: TGTGCCAGCAGTTACCCTCCGGCCTTGGGGAATAATTCACCCCTCCACTTT
D: .; J: TRBJ2-1; length: 16; size: .; V: TRBV20-1; CDR3: CSARDQGTDTYNEQFF; DNA: TGCAGTGCTAGAGATCAGGGGACTGATACGTACAATGAGCAGTTCTTC
D: TRBD2; J: TRBJ2-7; length: 13; size: .; V: TRBV7-2; CDR3: CASSYSGGYEQYF; DNA: TGTGCCAGCAGCTATAGCGGGGGATACGAGCAGTACTTC
D: TRBD2; J: TRBJ2-5; length: 18; size: .; V: TRBV5-8; CDR3: CASSSGLAGGRYQETQYF; DNA: TGTGCCAGCAGCTCGGGACTAGCGGGGGGCCGGTACCAAGAGACCCAGTACTTC
D: .; J: TRBJ2-3; length: 13; size: .; V: TRBV6-5; CDR3: CASRRDRQNTQYF; DNA: TGTGCCAGCAGGCGGGACCGCCAGAATACGCAGTATTTT
D: TRBD1; J: TRBJ2-5; length: 14; size: .; V: TRBV12-3/TRBV12-4; CDR3: CASSLRTGVETQYF; DNA: TGTGCCAGCAGTTTGAGGACAGGGGTGGAGACCCAGTACTTC
D: TRBD2; J: TRBJ2-1; length: 15; size: .; V: TRBV7-3; CDR3: CASSFSSGGSNEQFF; DNA: TGTGCCAGCAGCTTTAGTAGCGGGGGGTCGAATGAGCAGTTCTTC
D: TRBD1; J: TRBJ2-7; length: 17; size: once; V: TRBV6-1; CDR3: CATSRQGIDKIAYEQYF; DNA: TGTGCCACTTCCAGACAGGGCATCGATAAAATAGCCTACGAGCAGTACTTC
D: .; J: TRBJ1-4; length: 15; size: .; V: TRBV3-1; CDR3: CASSQPVETNEKLFF; DNA: TGTGCCAGCAGCCAGCCGGTCGAGACTAATGAAAAACTGTTTTTT
D: .; J: TRBJ2-1; length: 13; size: .; V: TRBV2; CDR3: CASSELIYNEQFF; DNA: TGTGCCAGCAGTGAGCTGATCTACAATGAGCAGTTCTTC
D: TRBD2; J: TRBJ2-1; length: 18; size: .; V: TRBV3-1; CDR3: CASSQDRLAGNPYNEQFF; DNA: TGTGCCAGCAGCCAAGACAGACTAGCGGGGAATCCATACAATGAGCAGTTCTTC
D: TRBD1; J: TRBJ2-7; length: 16; size: .; V: TRBV4-1; CDR3: CASSQAGTGGIYEQYF; DNA: TGCGCCAGCAGCCAAGCTGGGACAGGGGGCATATACGAGCAGTACTTC
D: TRBD2; J: TRBJ2-5; length: 14; size: .; V: TRBV20-1; CDR3: CSARASGGQETQYF; DNA: TGCAGTGCTAGAGCCAGCGGGGGTCAAGAGACCCAGTACTTC
D: TRBD1; J: TRBJ2-7; length: 14; size: .; V: TRBV4-1; CDR3: CASSPGDRLYEQYF; DNA: TGCGCCAGCAGCCCCGGGGACAGGCTCTACGAGCAGTACTTC
D: .; J: TRBJ2-7; length: 14; size: .; V: TRBV7-2; CDR3: CASSLGGASYEQYF; DNA: TGTGCCAGCAGCTTAGGAGGGGCGAGCTACGAGCAGTACTTC
D: TRBD1; J: TRBJ1-5; length: 14; size: .; V: TRBV2; CDR3: CASGGQGNNQPQHF; DNA: TGTGCCAGCGGTGGACAGGGGAACAATCAGCCCCAGCATTTT
D: .; J: TRBJ1-2; length: 12; size: once; V: TRBV18; CDR3: CASSQGRNGYTF; DNA: TGTGCCAGCTCACAGGGGCGTAATGGCTACACCTTC
D: .; J: TRBJ2-1; length: 16; size: .; V: TRBV24-1; CDR3: CATSDQGSGSFNEQFF; DNA: TGTGCCACCAGTGATCAGGGGTCCGGGAGCTTCAATGAGCAGTTCTTC
D: TRBD1; J: TRBJ2-3; length: 16; size: .; V: TRBV15; CDR3: CATSRNRGRSTDTQYF; DNA: TGTGCCACCAGCAGGAACAGGGGGCGCTCCACAGATACGCAGTATTTT
D: .; J: TRBJ2-4; length: 13; size: .; V: TRBV6-6; CDR3: CANGAGGENIQYF; DNA: TGTGCCAACGGCGCAGGGGGGGAAAACATTCAGTACTTC
D: TRBD1; J: TRBJ1-1; length: 16; size: .; V: TRBV7-9; CDR3: CASSSRWGTANTEAFF; DNA: TGTGCCAGCAGCTCCCGGTGGGGGACAGCGAACACTGAAGCTTTCTTT
D: .; J: TRBJ2-1; length: 14; size: .; V: TRBV12-3/TRBV12-4; CDR3: CASSDLPLVNEQFF; DNA: TGTGCCAGCAGTGACCTCCCTTTGGTCAATGAGCAGTTCTTC
D: .; J: TRBJ2-1; length: 16; size: .; V: TRBV6-2/TRBV6-3; CDR3: CASSSPGLPRDNEQFF; DNA: TGTGCCAGCAGTTCCCCGGGACTCCCGAGAGACAATGAGCAGTTCTTC
D: .; J: TRBJ2-3; length: 13; size: .; V: TRBV27; CDR3: CASSSGPTDTQYF; DNA: TGTGCCAGCAGTAGCGGGCCCACAGATACGCAGTATTTT
D: .; J: TRBJ1-2; length: 13; size: .; V: TRBV30; CDR3: CAWSRQDNYGYTF; DNA: TGTGCCTGGAGTCGACAGGATAACTATGGCTACACCTTC
D: TRBD2; J: TRBJ2-2; length: 17; size: .; V: TRBV12-3/TRBV12-4; CDR3: CASSLWWRETNTGELFF; DNA: TGTGCCAGCAGTTTATGGTGGCGGGAGACGAACACCGGGGAGCTGTTTTTT
D: .; J: TRBJ2-5; length: 12; size: few; V: TRBV5-1; CDR3: CASSPSRETQYF; DNA: TGTGCCAGCTCACCCAGTCGAGAGACCCAGTACTTC
D: .; J: TRBJ2-7; length: 12; size: .; V: TRBV29-1; CDR3: CSVVLQSYEQYF; DNA: TGCAGCGTTGTATTACAGAGCTACGAGCAGTACTTC
D: .; J: TRBJ2-5; length: 15; size: .; V: TRBV20-1; CDR3: CSAMIGHQSAETQYF; DNA: TGCAGTGCTATGATTGGACACCAATCAGCAGAGACCCAGTACTTC
D: .; J: TRBJ2-3; length: 14; size: .; V: TRBV12-3/TRBV12-4; CDR3: CASSPPPGRGTQYF; DNA: TGTGCCAGCAGTCCACCCCCCGGCAGGGGAACGCAGTATTTT
D: TRBD1; J: TRBJ2-1; length: 14; size: once; V: TRBV29-1; CDR3: CSVVETGGFNEQFF; DNA: TGCAGCGTTGTGGAGACAGGGGGCTTCAATGAGCAGTTCTTC
D: TRBD1; J: TRBJ1-5; length: 16; size: .; V: TRBV4-1; CDR3: CASSLTGGTGDQPQHF; DNA: TGCGCCAGCAGCCTTACTGGGGGGACAGGGGATCAGCCCCAGCATTTT
D: TRBD2; J: TRBJ2-5; length: 14; size: .; V: TRBV9; CDR3: CASSETGLPETQYF; DNA: TGTGCCAGCAGCGAAACGGGACTACCAGAGACCCAGTACTTC
D: .; J: TRBJ1-4; length: 13; size: .; V: TRBV27; CDR3: CASMLSGGEKLFF; DNA: TGTGCCAGCATGTTGTCAGGCGGCGAAAAACTGTTTTTT
D: .; J: TRBJ2-3; length: 15; size: .; V: TRBV7-2; CDR3: CASSSDVTSTDTQYF; DNA: TGTGCCAGCAGCTCGGACGTTACTAGCACAGATACGCAGTATTTT
D: TRBD1; J: TRBJ2-1; length: 15; size: .; V: TRBV7-9; CDR3: CASSLVGTVIDEQFF; DNA: TGTGCCAGCAGCTTAGTTGGGACAGTCATCGATGAGCAGTTCTTC
D: .; J: TRBJ1-3; length: 13; size: .; V: TRBV9; CDR3: CASSGLRGNTIYF; DNA: TGTGCCAGCAGCGGACTTAGGGGAAACACCATATATTTT
D: .; J: TRBJ2-1; length: 12; size: .; V: TRBV29-1; CDR3: CSGETGVGAQFF; DNA: TGCAGCGGGGAGACGGGAGTAGGAGCGCAGTTCTTC
D: TRBD2; J: TRBJ2-7; length: 14; size: .; V: TRBV20-1; CDR3: CSASLAGGEYEQYF; DNA: TGCAGTGCTTCCTTAGCGGGGGGCGAGTACGAGCAGTACTTC
D: .; J: TRBJ2-7; length: 12; size: .; V: TRBV12-3/TRBV12-4; CDR3: CASGASSYEQYF; DNA: TGTGCCAGCGGGGCTAGCTCCTACGAGCAGTACTTC
D: TRBD2; J: TRBJ2-3; length: 15; size: .; V: TRBV12-3/TRBV12-4; CDR3: CASSSQLAGGPTQYF; DNA: TGTGCCAGCAGTTCCCAACTAGCGGGAGGGCCTACGCAGTATTTT
D: .; J: TRBJ1-2; length: 16; size: once; V: TRBV5-6; CDR3: CASSLVANSPGYGYTF; DNA: TGTGCCAGCAGCTTGGTGGCCAATTCTCCTGGCTATGGCTACACCTTC
D: TRBD1; J: TRBJ1-1; length: 14; size: once; V: TRBV20-1; CDR3: CSARLAQGDTEAFF; DNA: TGCAGTGCTAGATTAGCTCAGGGGGACACTGAAGCTTTCTTT
D: TRBD2; J: TRBJ2-1; length: 14; size: .; V: TRBV6-5; CDR3: CASNPGLADNEQFF; DNA: TGTGCCAGCAACCCGGGACTAGCGGATAATGAGCAGTTCTTC
D: .; J: TRBJ1-2; length: 13; size: .; V: TRBV7-3; CDR3: CASSEGPAYGYTF; DNA: TGTGCCAGCAGCGAAGGGCCAGCCTATGGCTACACCTTC
D: .; J: TRBJ2-6; length: 15; size: .; V: TRBV6-5; CDR3: CASSYTRAGANVLTF; DNA: TGTGCCAGCAGTTACACACGCGCGGGGGCCAACGTCCTGACTTTC
D: TRBD1; J: TRBJ2-5; length: 15; size: .; V: TRBV7-2; CDR3: CASSLGPGGPETQYF; DNA: TGTGCCAGCAGCTTAGGCCCAGGGGGCCCAGAGACCCAGTACTTC
D: .; J: TRBJ1-2; length: 13; size: .; V: TRBV20-1; CDR3: CSAIRVGDYGYTF; DNA: TGCAGTGCTATCAGGGTCGGCGACTATGGCTACACCTTC
D: TRBD1; J: TRBJ1-5; length: 14; size: .; V: TRBV10-3; CDR3: CAISRDSSNQPQHF; DNA: TGTGCCATCAGTCGGGACAGTAGCAATCAGCCCCAGCATTTT
D: .; J: TRBJ1-1; length: 14; size: .; V: TRBV20-1; CDR3: CSATHNRDPNEAFF; DNA: TGCAGTGCTACCCACAACAGGGACCCGAATGAAGCTTTCTTT
D: .; J: TRBJ1-1; length: 13; size: .; V: TRBV2; CDR3: CASSDEIYTEAFF; DNA: TGTGCCAGCAGTGACGAGATATACACTGAAGCTTTCTTT
D: .; J: TRBJ1-5; length: 18; size: .; V: TRBV20-1; CDR3: CSASEPGLHMGGDQPQHF; DNA: TGCAGTGCTTCCGAACCGGGACTTCATATGGGGGGGGATCAGCCCCAGCATTTT